This note documents a single T cell receptor (beta chain) sequence. What it binds is unknown. The data belong to a study of T cells after yellow fever vaccination. The CDR3 contains 13 residues. The germline V gene has CDR1 KGHSH and CDR2 LQKENI. The ends were cut back, 6 bases at V and 4 bases at J, with 12 bases in the middle. Study-wide points: The booster response re-showed most primary clones: 96% CD4, around 90% CD8.

TCRdb passed the 5' RACE reads through MiXCR, listing each CDR3 protein once. The sample yields 200,000 to 250,000 distinct CDR3 sequences, less than 9% seen once. The V call is TRBV18, the J call TRBJ2-5, with D unclear. The origin of this receptor is a man aged 30 to 45 who received the YFV17D yellow fever vaccine. This sample comprised CD4+ T cells sorted from PBMCs, obtained 15 days after the yellow fever booster vaccination. CDR3 nucleotide sequence: TGTGCCAGCTCGTCTGACTTGGGAGAGACCCAGTACTTC. This encodes CASSSDLGETQYF.